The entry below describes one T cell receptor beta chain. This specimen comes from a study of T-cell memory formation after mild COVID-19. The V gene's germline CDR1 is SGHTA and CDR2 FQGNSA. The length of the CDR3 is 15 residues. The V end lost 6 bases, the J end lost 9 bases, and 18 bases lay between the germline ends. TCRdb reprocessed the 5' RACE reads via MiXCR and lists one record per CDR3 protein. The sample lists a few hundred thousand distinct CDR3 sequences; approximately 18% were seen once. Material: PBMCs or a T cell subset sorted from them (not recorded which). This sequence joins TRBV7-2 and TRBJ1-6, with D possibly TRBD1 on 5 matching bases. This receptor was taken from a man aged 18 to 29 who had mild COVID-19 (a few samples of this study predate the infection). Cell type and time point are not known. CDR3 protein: CASSPRARGGSPLHF. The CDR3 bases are TGTGCCAGCAGTCCACGCGCGCGGGGGGGTTCACCCCTCCACTTT.